This T cell receptor (beta chain) was sequenced in a study of shared clonotypes between healthy human individuals. Turning to this clone: Its target is not known.

Points from the study as a whole: Non-shared clonotypes had lower generation probabilities than those shared by all four donors.

Germline CDR1 is SGHAT and CDR2 is FQDESV (reference sequence). The trim removed 2 bases at V and 5 bases at J, leaving 4 bases unmatched. CDR3 length equals 14 residues. The assay ran at deep level. Repertoires were generated with immunoSEQ multiplex PCR, while TCRdb's copy carries only in-frame clones and drops some. The sample shows under 600,000 clones, approximately 94% of them seen only once. The sequence was collected from a woman under 40 in good health. The chain has TRBV11-1 and TRBJ2-5; 8 nucleotides line up with TRBD1. Sequenced sample: naive CD4+ T cells sorted from blood. The sample's subset: CD45RA+ positively selected. The CDR3 protein is CASSLQGAGETQYF. The CDR3, as DNA: TGTGCCAGCAGCTTACAGGGGGCTGGGGAGACCCAGTACTTC.